This T cell receptor beta chain emerged from a study of vaccination effects on CD4 cells after COVID-19. General study results and limits: In healthy vaccinees, only 1 of 255 vaccine-induced clones cross-reacted with common cold coronaviruses. Late after vaccination, infection- and vaccine-induced clones showed marked clonal contraction.

The ViraFEST assay expanded antigen-specific CD4+ T cells with viral peptide pools before sequencing. Following culture for approximately ten days, CD4+ T cells were isolated. Two-dose BNT162b2 or mRNA-1273 vaccination was given to participants. The CDR3 spans 16 residues. Germline V gives CDR1 LNHDA, CDR2 SQIVND (reference sequence). V was clipped by 5 bases and J by 8 bases; unmatched bases: 13. Sequenced by immunoSEQ multiplex PCR; TCRdb stores in-frame clones only, minus some. The data contain 25,000 to 35,000 clones, roughly 78% of them singletons. A single count supports this clone. Its target is unknown.

The chain joins TRBV19 to TRBJ1-4; 8 bases align to TRBD1. Specimen: CD4+ T cells from PBMCs cultured with HCoV-NL63 spike peptides, collected after COVID-19 vaccination. This TCR was sampled from a human donor who received a COVID-19 vaccine. Some clones in this sample may be carry-over from other donors' samples. The DNA of the CDR3 is TGTGCCAGTAGTGCCCGAGCTCAGGGGGCAGGGGAAAAACTGTTTTTT. Amino acid sequence: CASSARAQGAGEKLFF.